Listed here are 9 T cell receptor beta chains from one sample, sequenced in a study of metastatic and nonmetastatic thyroid tumors. TCRdb re-called the PCR reads via MiXCR. The sample comprises about 17,000 clones, about 15% of which are singletons, and less than 20% rests with the top ten. Nobody among the patients had been given any treatment before thyroid surgery. The sequenced sample was blood. These receptors were taken from a male donor with papillary thyroid cancer or a benign thyroid nodule (not recorded which). Some clones in this sample may be carry-over from other donors' samples.

There are many counts of this clone. V and J are TRBV10-3 and TRBJ2-1, with 9 bases aligning to TRBD2. Germline V CDR1 and CDR2: ENHRY, SYGVKD. Losses at the gene ends were 0 bases for V and 2 bases for J; bases not matched to a gene: 8. The CDR3 covers 18 residues. CDR3 in DNA: TGTGCCATCAGTGAGTCGGTCGGTAGCGGGAGTACCTACAATGAGCAGTTCTTC. Amino acids: CAISESVGSGSTYNEQFF.

This clone has a count of ten or more. The chain combines TRBV29-1 with TRBJ2-3; TRBD2 aligns across 14 bases. The CDR3 covers 14 residues. With 4 bases clipped from V and 8 bases from J, the junction kept 5 bases outside the gene matches. Germline loops: CDR1 SQVTM, CDR2 ANQGSEA. The CDR3 loop reads CSVAPGLAGVTQYF. CDR3 sequence (DNA): TGCAGCGTTGCGCCGGGACTAGCGGGAGTTACGCAGTATTTT.

The table lists this clone with many counts. The chain employs TRBV4-3 and TRBJ2-4; possible D gene TRBD2, 6 bases. The CDR3 is 20 amino acids. Germline V gives CDR1 LGHNA, CDR2 YSLEER. Trimming removed 0 bases at V and 2 bases at J, with 23 bases between. As DNA, the CDR3 is TGCGCCAGCAGCCAAGAGAGGACTATTCAACCGTCTTTAACCAAAAACATTCAGTACTTC. Its translation is CASSQERTIQPSLTKNIQYF.

Ten or more counts support this clone. The chain couples TRBV20-1 to TRBJ1-1; TRBD1 aligns across 8 bases. The trim removed 4 bases at V and 4 bases at J, leaving 14 bases unmatched. CDR1 and CDR2 (germline): DFQATT, SNEGSKA (reference sequence). The CDR3 length is 16 residues. As DNA, the CDR3 is TGCAGTGCTACCCTCCCAGACAGGGGTGAAGTCACTGAAGCTTTCTTT. It is translated as CSATLPDRGEVTEAFF.

The rearrangement joins TRBV7-2 to TRBJ1-1; possibly TRBD1 for D (6 bases). V shed 5 bases and J shed 7 bases, with 17 bases lying between them. The CDR3 has 14 residues. The germline CDR1 and CDR2 sequences are SGHTA and FQGNSA. Here the CDR3 DNA reads TGTGCCAGCAGCCTAAGACAGGTCCGAGATGAAGCTTTCTTT. Amino acid sequence: CASSLRQVRDEAFF. The full variable domain, in which reference TRBV7-2 and TRBJ1-1 provide the parts outside the CDR3, is GAGVSQSPSNKVTEKGKDVELRCDPISGHTALYWYRQSLGQGLEFLIYFQGNSAPDKSGLPSDRFSAERTGGSVSTLTIQRTQQEDSAVYLCASSLRQVRDEAFFGQGTRLTVV.

This clone was seen at least ten times. The CDR3 DNA sequence: TGTGCCTGGAGTGTAGGGGACAGGGTGGGGGAGACCCAGTACTTC. This sequence encodes CAWSVGDRVGETQYF. This chain joins TRBV30 and TRBJ2-5; 9 bases agree with TRBD1. From germline, CDR1 is GTSNPN and CDR2 SVGIG (reference sequence). This CDR3 has 15 residues. Losses at the gene ends were 0 bases for V and 5 bases for J; bases not matched to a gene: 7.

This clone has ten or more counts. The J gene is TRBJ2-1, the V gene TRBV5-1; 10 nucleotides match TRBD2. With V trimmed by 0 bases and J by 5 bases, 2 bases remained unmatched. There are 15 residues in the CDR3. The germline gives CDR1 SGHRS, CDR2 YFSETQ. The CDR3 loop reads CASSLALAGDNEQFF. The CDR3 region has the DNA TGCGCCAGCAGCTTGGCCCTAGCGGGAGACAATGAGCAGTTCTTC. The complete variable domain, with remaining parts taken from reference TRBV5-1 and TRBJ2-1, reads KAGVTQTPRYLIKTRGQQVTLSCSPISGHRSVSWYQQTPGQGLQFLFEYFSETQRNKGNFPGRFSGRQFSNSRSEMNVSTLELGDSALYLCASSLALAGDNEQFFGPGTRLTVL.

This clone showed up just a few times. The junction differs from germline at one of its ends, possibly a read error. The chain uses TRBV28 and TRBJ2-1; D gene uncertain. This CDR3 is 13 amino acids long. In germline, CDR1 is MDHEN, CDR2 SYDVKM. Here the CDR3 DNA reads TGTGCCAGGAGTTTAGGGCAGTACAATGATCAGTTCTTC. Its protein product is CARSLGQYNDQFF.

This clone was seen repeatedly, ten times or more. V usage is TRBV5-6 and J usage is TRBJ1-1; D uncertain. Germline CDR1 reads SGHDT; CDR2 reads YYEEEE. The V and J ends lost 0 bases and 0 bases respectively, with 6 bases between them. The CDR3 sequence is 14 residues long. CDR3 nucleotide sequence: TGTGCCAGCAGCTTGGTACAAATGAACACTGAAGCTTTCTTT. It is translated as CASSLVQMNTEAFF.